The 3 T cell receptor beta chains reported below all come from one sample, sequenced in a study of technical replicates of blood from several donors. TCRdb keeps only in-frame clones here, not all; method: immunoSEQ multiplex PCR. The profile shows approximately 93,000 clones, 94% of them singletons. Specimen: T cells isolated from PBMCs. Source of these receptors: a human donor in good health.

This clone was observed once. In DNA, the CDR3 is TGTGCCAGTAGTATTTCCGACCGGGGGACCTACGAGCAGTACTTC. This encodes CASSISDRGTYEQYF. The chain links TRBV19 to TRBJ2-7; D perhaps matches TRBD2 (6 bases). CDR1 is LNHDA and CDR2 is SQIVND in the germline V gene (reference sequence). V was cut by 3 bases and J by 2 bases, with 14 bases left in between. The CDR3 consists of 15 residues.

The V call is TRBV29-1, the J call TRBJ2-7, with 11 bases matching TRBD2. Germline assignment: CDR1 SQVTM and CDR2 ANQGSEA. CDR3 length: 16 amino acids. V lost 3 bases, J lost 3 bases, and 10 bases stayed unmatched. CDR3 DNA: TGCAGCGTTGAGGGGTTAGCGGGAGGGCCGATCTACGAGCAGTACTTC. This gives the protein CSVEGLAGGPIYEQYF.

This chain joins TRBV19 and TRBJ1-2; 7 nucleotides align to TRBD1. The CDR3 spans 13 residues. Germline CDR1 is LNHDA and CDR2 is SQIVND (reference sequence). V lost 5 bases to trimming and J lost 4 bases; unmatched junction nucleotides: 4. The CDR3 sequence: CASSSRDSYGYTF. The CDR3 DNA is TGTGCCAGTAGTTCCCGGGACAGCTATGGCTACACCTTC.